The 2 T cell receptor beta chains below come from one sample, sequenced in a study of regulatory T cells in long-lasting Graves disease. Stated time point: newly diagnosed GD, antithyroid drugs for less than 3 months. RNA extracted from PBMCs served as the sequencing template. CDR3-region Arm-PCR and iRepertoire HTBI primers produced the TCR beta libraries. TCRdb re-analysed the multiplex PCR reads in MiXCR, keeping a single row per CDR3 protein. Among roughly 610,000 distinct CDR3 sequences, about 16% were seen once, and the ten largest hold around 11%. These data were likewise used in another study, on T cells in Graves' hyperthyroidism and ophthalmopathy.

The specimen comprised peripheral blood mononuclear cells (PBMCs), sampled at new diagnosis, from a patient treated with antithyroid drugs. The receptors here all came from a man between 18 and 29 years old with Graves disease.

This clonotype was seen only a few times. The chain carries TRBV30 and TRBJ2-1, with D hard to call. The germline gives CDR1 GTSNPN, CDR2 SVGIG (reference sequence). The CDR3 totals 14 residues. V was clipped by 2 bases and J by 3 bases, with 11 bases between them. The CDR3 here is CAWSTTGHYNEQFF. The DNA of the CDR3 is TGTGCCTGGAGTACAACCGGCCACTACAATGAGCAGTTCTTC.

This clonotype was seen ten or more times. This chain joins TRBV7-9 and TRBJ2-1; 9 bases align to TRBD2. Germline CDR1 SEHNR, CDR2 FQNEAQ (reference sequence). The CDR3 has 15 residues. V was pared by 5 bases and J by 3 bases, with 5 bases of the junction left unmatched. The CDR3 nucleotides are TGTGCCAGCAGCCCTCCGACTAGCGGCTACAATGAGCAGTTCTTC. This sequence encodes CASSPPTSGYNEQFF.